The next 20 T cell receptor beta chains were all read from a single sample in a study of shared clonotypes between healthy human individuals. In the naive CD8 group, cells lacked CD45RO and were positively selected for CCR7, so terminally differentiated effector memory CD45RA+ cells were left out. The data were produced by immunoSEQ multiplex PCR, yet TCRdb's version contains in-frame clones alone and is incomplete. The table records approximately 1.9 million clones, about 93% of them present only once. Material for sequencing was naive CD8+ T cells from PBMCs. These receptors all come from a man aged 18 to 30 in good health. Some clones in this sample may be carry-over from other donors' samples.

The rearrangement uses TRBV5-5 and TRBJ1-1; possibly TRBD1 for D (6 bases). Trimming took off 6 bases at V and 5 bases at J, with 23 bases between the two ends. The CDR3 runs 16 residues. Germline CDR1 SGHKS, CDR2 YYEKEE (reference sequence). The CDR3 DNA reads TGTGCCAGCATCATACAACCGGGGGCCCCTGAGACTGAAGCTTTCTTT. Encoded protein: CASIIQPGAPETEAFF.

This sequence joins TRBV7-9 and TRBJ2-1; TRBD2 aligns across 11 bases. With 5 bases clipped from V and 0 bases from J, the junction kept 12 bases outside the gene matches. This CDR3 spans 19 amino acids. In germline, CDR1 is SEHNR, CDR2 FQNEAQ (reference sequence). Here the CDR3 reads CASSARASGRSSSYNEQFF. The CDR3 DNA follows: TGTGCCAGCAGCGCGAGGGCTAGCGGGAGGTCGAGCTCCTACAATGAGCAGTTCTTC. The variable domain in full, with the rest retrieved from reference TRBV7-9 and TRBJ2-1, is DTGVSQNPRHKITKRGQNVTFRCDPISEHNRLYWYRQTLGQGPEFLTYFQNEAQLEKSRLLSDRFSAERPKGSFSTLEIQRTEQGDSAMYLCASSARASGRSSSYNEQFFGPGTRLTVL.

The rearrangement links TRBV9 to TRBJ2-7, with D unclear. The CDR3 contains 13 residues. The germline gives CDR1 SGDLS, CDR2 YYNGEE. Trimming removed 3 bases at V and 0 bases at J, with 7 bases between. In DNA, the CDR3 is TGTGCCAGCAGCGCCGAAACCTCCTACGAGCAGTACTTC. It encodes CASSAETSYEQYF.

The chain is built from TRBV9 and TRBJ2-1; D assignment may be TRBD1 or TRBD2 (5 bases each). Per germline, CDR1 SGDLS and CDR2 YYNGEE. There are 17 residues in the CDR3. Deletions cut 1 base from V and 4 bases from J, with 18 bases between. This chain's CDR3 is CASSVWDGAREYNEQFF. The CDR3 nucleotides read TGTGCCAGCAGCGTATGGGACGGGGCCAGGGAGTACAATGAGCAGTTCTTC. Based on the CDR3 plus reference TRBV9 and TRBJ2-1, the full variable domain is DSGVTQTPKHLITATGQRVTLRCSPRSGDLSVYWYQQSLDQGLQFLIQYYNGEERAKGNILERFSAQQFPDLHSELNLSSLELGDSALYFCASSVWDGAREYNEQFFGPGTRLTVL.

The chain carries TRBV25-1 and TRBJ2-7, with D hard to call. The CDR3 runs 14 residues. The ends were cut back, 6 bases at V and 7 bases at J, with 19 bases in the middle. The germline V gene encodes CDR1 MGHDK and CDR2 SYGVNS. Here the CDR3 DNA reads TGTGCCAGCAGCGAGATGGGTTCGTTTCAGGAGCAGTACTTC. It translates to CASSEMGSFQEQYF.

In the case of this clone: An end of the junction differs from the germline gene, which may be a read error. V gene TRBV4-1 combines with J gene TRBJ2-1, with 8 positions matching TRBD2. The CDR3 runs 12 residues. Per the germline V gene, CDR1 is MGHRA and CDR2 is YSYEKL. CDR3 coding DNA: TGCGCCAGCAGCCCCCGGGGGGGAGAAGTGATCTTC. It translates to CASSPRGGEVIF.

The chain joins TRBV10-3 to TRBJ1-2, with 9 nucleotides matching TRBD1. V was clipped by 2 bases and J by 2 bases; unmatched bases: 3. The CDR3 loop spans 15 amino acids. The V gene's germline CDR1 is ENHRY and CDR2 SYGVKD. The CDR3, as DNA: TGTGCCATCAGTGAGACAGGGGGCGCGAACTATGGCTACACCTTC. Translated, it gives CAISETGGANYGYTF.

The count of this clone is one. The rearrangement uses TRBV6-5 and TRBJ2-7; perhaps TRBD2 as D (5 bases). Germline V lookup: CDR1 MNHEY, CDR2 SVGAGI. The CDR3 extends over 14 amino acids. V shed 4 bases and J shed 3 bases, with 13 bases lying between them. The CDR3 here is CASSSGDGSYEQYF. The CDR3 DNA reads TGTGCCAGCAGTTCCGGGGATGGAAGCTACGAGCAGTACTTC.

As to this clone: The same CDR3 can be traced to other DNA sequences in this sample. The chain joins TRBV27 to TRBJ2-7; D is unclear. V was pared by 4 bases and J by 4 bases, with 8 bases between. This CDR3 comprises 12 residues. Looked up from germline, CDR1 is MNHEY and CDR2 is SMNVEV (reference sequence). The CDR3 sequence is CASSSTPYEQYF. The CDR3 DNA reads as TGTGCCAGCAGTTCGACACCGTACGAGCAGTACTTC.

The CDR3 DNA follows: TGTGCCAGCAGCTTAGGCCGACAGGGGACGGCTTTCTTT. It specifies CASSLGRQGTAFF. This rearrangement joins TRBV7-8 to TRBJ1-1, with 8 bases matching TRBD1. Losses at the gene ends were 1 base for V and 11 bases for J; bases not matched to a gene: 6. Germline V CDR1 and CDR2: SGHVS, FQNEAQ. The CDR3 consists of 13 residues.

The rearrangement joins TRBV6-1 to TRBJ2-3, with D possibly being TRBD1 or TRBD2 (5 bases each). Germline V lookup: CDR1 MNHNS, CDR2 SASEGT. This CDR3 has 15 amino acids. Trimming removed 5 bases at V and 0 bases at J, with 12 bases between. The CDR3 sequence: CASSIPGRSTDTQYF. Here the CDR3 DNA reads TGTGCCAGCAGTATACCGGGACGGAGCACAGATACGCAGTATTTT.

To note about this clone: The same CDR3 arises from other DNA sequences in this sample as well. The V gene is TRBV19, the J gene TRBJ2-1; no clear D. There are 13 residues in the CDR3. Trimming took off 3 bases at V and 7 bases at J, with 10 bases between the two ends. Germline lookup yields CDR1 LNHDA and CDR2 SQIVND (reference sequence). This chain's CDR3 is CASSIVQTNEQFF. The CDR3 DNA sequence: TGTGCCAGTAGTATCGTCCAGACAAATGAGCAGTTCTTC.

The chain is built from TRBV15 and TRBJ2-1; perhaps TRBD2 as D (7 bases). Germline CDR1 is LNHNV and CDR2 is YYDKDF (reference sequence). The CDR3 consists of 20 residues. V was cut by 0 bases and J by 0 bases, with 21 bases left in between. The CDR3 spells CATSRERPRGLAASYNEQFF. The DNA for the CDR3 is TGTGCCACCAGCAGAGAACGCCCGCGGGGGCTAGCGGCCTCCTACAATGAGCAGTTCTTC.

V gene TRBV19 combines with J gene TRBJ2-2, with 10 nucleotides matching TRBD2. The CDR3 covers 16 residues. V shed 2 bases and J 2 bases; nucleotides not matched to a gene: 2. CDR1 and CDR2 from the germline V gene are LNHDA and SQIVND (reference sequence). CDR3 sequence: CASSIPLAGNTGELFF. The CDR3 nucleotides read TGTGCCAGTAGTATACCACTAGCGGGAAACACCGGGGAGCTGTTTTTT.

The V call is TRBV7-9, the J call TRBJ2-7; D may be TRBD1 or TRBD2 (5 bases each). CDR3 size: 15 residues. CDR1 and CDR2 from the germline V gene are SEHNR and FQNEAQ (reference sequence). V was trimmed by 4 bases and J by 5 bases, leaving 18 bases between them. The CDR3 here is CASSSPNRGGHEQYF. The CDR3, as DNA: TGTGCCAGCAGCTCGCCCAACCGGGGCGGCCACGAGCAGTACTTC.

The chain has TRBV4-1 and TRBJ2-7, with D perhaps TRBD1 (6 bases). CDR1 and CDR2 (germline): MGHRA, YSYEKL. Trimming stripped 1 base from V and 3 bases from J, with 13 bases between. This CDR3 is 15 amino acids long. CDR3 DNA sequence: TGCGCCAGCAGCCAAGTAATGGGACACAGCTACGAGCAGTACTTC. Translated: CASSQVMGHSYEQYF.

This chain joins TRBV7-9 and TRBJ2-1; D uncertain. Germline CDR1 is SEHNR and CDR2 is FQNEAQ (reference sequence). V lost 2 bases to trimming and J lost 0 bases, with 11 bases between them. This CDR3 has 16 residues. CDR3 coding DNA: TGTGCCAGCAGCTTACCTAGTCCCAGCTCCTACAATGAGCAGTTCTTC. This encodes CASSLPSPSSYNEQFF.

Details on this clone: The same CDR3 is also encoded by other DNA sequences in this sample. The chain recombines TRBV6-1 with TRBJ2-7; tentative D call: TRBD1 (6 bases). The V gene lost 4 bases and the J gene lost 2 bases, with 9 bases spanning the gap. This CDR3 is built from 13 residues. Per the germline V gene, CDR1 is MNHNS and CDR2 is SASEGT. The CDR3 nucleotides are TGTGCCAGCAGTGCGACAGGTACCTACGAGCAGTACTTC. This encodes CASSATGTYEQYF.

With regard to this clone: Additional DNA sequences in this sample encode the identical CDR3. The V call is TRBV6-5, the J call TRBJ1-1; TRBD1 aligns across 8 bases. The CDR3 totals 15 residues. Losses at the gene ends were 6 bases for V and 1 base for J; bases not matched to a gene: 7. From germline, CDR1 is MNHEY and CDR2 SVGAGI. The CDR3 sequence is CASSYSRGRNTEAFF. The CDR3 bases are TGTGCCAGCAGCTATTCCAGGGGGCGGAACACTGAAGCTTTCTTT.

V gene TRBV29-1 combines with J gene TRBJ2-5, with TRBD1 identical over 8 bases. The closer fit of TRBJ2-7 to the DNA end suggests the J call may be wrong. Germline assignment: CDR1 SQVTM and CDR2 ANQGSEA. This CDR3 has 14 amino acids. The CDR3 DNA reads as TGCAGCGTTGAACTCCGGACAGGGTCCTACGAGCAGTACTTC. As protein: CSVELRTGSYEQYF.